This is a list of T cell receptor beta chains from one sample in a study of CD4 T cells in relation to SARS-CoV-2 and coronaviruses. The data were produced by immunoSEQ multiplex PCR, yet TCRdb's version contains in-frame clones alone and is incomplete. The table has about 23,000 clones, approximately 80% seen once. The antigens for these receptors are not known. Specimen: CD4+ T cells from PBMCs, cultured in vitro. These receptors were taken from a human donor in good health. The CDR3 runs from the conserved cysteine through the conserved F or W. The order of the fields is clone size, D gene, J gene, V gene, CDR3 DNA, CDR3 protein. A D gene is named only where the DNA matches it firmly. Size is stated for part of the rows, as once, few or many counts, or as a class when the clone is expanded.

size: NA; D: TRBD2; J: TRBJ2-1; V: TRBV5-8; DNA: TGTGCCAGCAGGGGCTGGGCGGGAGGGGAAAATGAGCAGTTCTTC; CDR3: CASRGWAGGENEQFF
size: NA; D: NA; J: TRBJ1-1; V: TRBV21-1; DNA: TGTGCCAGCAGCACGGTGGTAGGAGCCAGCTACACTGAAGCTTTCTTT; CDR3: CASSTVVGASYTEAFF
size: once; D: TRBD2; J: TRBJ2-7; V: TRBV2; DNA: TGTGCCAGCAGCGCCTACTCGACTAGCGGGAGCTCCTACGAGCAGTACTTC; CDR3: CASSAYSTSGSSYEQYF
size: NA; D: TRBD1; J: TRBJ2-7; V: TRBV20-1; DNA: TGCAGTGCAAAGACAGGGGAAGAGCAGTACTTC; CDR3: CSAKTGEEQYF
size: NA; D: TRBD1; J: TRBJ1-5; V: TRBV2; DNA: TGTGCCAGCAGCGGGGACAGGGGTCGAGGCAATCAGCCCCAGCATTTT; CDR3: CASSGDRGRGNQPQHF
size: NA; D: TRBD1; J: TRBJ1-1; V: TRBV19; DNA: TGTGCCAGTAGTGAGACAGGGCGTTTGAACACTGAAGCTTTCTTT; CDR3: CASSETGRLNTEAFF
size: NA; D: NA; J: TRBJ2-2; V: TRBV30; DNA: TGTGCCTGGAGTGTCTTGGGCTCGGGCACCGGGGAGCTGTTTTTT; CDR3: CAWSVLGSGTGELFF
size: NA; D: NA; J: TRBJ1-3; V: TRBV18; DNA: TGTGCCAGCCGTCCGTGGTCCACAACTTATGACTCTGGAAACACCATATATTTT; CDR3: CASRPWSTTYDSGNTIYF
size: NA; D: NA; J: TRBJ2-7; V: TRBV5-1; DNA: TGCGCCAGCAGCTTGGATTTGTTTCACGAGCAGTACTTC; CDR3: CASSLDLFHEQYF
size: NA; D: NA; J: TRBJ1-1; V: TRBV7-9; DNA: TGTGCCAGCAGCTTAACGGTAGGGGCTTTCTTT; CDR3: CASSLTVGAFF
size: NA; D: TRBD2; J: TRBJ2-1; V: TRBV9; DNA: TGTGCCAGCCAAAGGGACCGGACTAGCGGGAGCTCCTACAATGAGCAGTTCTTC; CDR3: CASQRDRTSGSSYNEQFF
size: NA; D: TRBD2; J: TRBJ2-2; V: TRBV25-1; DNA: TGTGCCAGCAGCCGGACTAGCGGGAGGGCCAGGGGCGGGGAGCTGTTTTTT; CDR3: CASSRTSGRARGGELFF
size: NA; D: NA; J: TRBJ2-1; V: TRBV2; DNA: TGTGCCAGCAAGCGTTACAATGAGCAGTTCTTC; CDR3: CASKRYNEQFF
size: NA; D: NA; J: TRBJ2-5; V: TRBV28; DNA: TGTGCCAGCAGTTTGAGGTGGGGCCAAGAGACCCAGTACTTC; CDR3: CASSLRWGQETQYF
size: NA; D: TRBD2; J: TRBJ2-2; V: TRBV9; DNA: TGTGCCAGCAGCTTTTATAGCGGGAAGGGCGGGGAGCTGTTTTTT; CDR3: CASSFYSGKGGELFF
size: NA; D: NA; J: TRBJ1-2; V: TRBV9; DNA: TGTGCCAGCAGCGTAGCCGCCGGCCAGAGGACCTATGGCTACACCTTC; CDR3: CASSVAAGQRTYGYTF
size: NA; D: NA; J: TRBJ1-3; V: TRBV12-3/TRBV12-4; DNA: TGTGCCTCCCGGGGTACGACCGGAAACACCATATATTTT; CDR3: CASRGTTGNTIYF
size: NA; D: TRBD1; J: TRBJ1-2; V: TRBV5-4; DNA: TGTGCCAGCAGCCCCGCCGGGACAGGGTTTACCTACACCTTC; CDR3: CASSPAGTGFTYTF
size: NA; D: TRBD1; J: TRBJ1-5; V: TRBV2; DNA: TGTGCCTCGGGGGACAGGGGGCCGTGGCAGCCCCAGCATTTT; CDR3: CASGDRGPWQPQHF
size: NA; D: NA; J: TRBJ2-7; V: TRBV5-1; DNA: TGCGCCAGCAGCTTGGTGATTGCAGGGGCCTACGAGCAGTACTTC; CDR3: CASSLVIAGAYEQYF
size: NA; D: TRBD2; J: TRBJ2-1; V: TRBV5-8; DNA: TGTGCCAGCAGGGTGGGGCTAGCGGGGTACAATGAGCAGTTCTTC; CDR3: CASRVGLAGYNEQFF
size: NA; D: TRBD1; J: TRBJ2-5; V: TRBV6-5; DNA: TGTGCCAGCAGACGTCCCGGGACAGGCCAAGAGACCCAGTACTTC; CDR3: CASRRPGTGQETQYF
size: NA; D: NA; J: TRBJ1-2; V: TRBV28; DNA: TGTGCCAGCACGATTACGGGACCCTTAGCTAACTATGGCTACACCTTC; CDR3: CASTITGPLANYGYTF
size: NA; D: NA; J: TRBJ1-2; V: TRBV5-3; DNA: TGTGCCAGAAGCTTGACCCTCTTACCTCCGGGACAAGGACTCGCATATGGCTACACCTTC; CDR3: CARSLTLLPPGQGLAYGYTF
size: NA; D: TRBD1; J: TRBJ1-1; V: TRBV28; DNA: TGTGCCAGCAGCCCCCCCGGACAGGGGTCGGGCTTAGACACTGAAGCTTTCTTT; CDR3: CASSPPGQGSGLDTEAFF
size: NA; D: NA; J: TRBJ2-1; V: TRBV5-4; DNA: TGTGCCAGCAGCGCGGGGTTAGCAAACTACAATGAGCAGTTCTTC; CDR3: CASSAGLANYNEQFF
size: NA; D: TRBD1; J: TRBJ2-3; V: TRBV29-1; DNA: TGCAGCGCTGACAGGGCTTGGACAGATACGCAGTATTTT; CDR3: CSADRAWTDTQYF
size: NA; D: TRBD2; J: TRBJ2-1; V: TRBV19; DNA: TGTGCCAGTAGTACCATACTAGCGGGAGTGCACGATGAGCAGTTCTTC; CDR3: CASSTILAGVHDEQFF
size: NA; D: TRBD2; J: TRBJ2-1; V: TRBV4-1; DNA: TGCGCCAGCAGCCCCCAACCCCCTAGCGGGAGGGCCTCTGAGCAGTTCTTC; CDR3: CASSPQPPSGRASEQFF
size: NA; D: TRBD2; J: TRBJ2-1; V: TRBV6-5; DNA: TGTGCCAGCTCCCCGGGACTAGCGTCCTACAATGAGCAGTTCTTC; CDR3: CASSPGLASYNEQFF
size: NA; D: NA; J: TRBJ1-1; V: TRBV27; DNA: TGTGCCAGCAGTGGCTCGCCCCCCGAGGCTTTCTTT; CDR3: CASSGSPPEAFF
size: NA; D: TRBD1; J: TRBJ2-1; V: TRBV6-4; DNA: TGTGCCAGCAGTGACTCAGCAGGGGGCACCTACAATGAGCAGTTCTTC; CDR3: CASSDSAGGTYNEQFF
size: NA; D: TRBD2; J: TRBJ2-1; V: TRBV10-3; DNA: TGTGCCATCAGTGTCTCGATAGCGGGAGACTATGAGCAGTTCTTC; CDR3: CAISVSIAGDYEQFF
size: NA; D: NA; J: TRBJ2-4; V: TRBV9; DNA: TGTGCCAGCAGCCCCCGAACGCCGGCTCATCAGGAAAACATTCAGTACTTC; CDR3: CASSPRTPAHQENIQYF
size: NA; D: NA; J: TRBJ2-1; V: TRBV23-1; DNA: TGCGCCGGGTTCTGTATCTACAATGAGCAGTTCTTC; CDR3: CAGFCIYNEQFF
size: NA; D: NA; J: TRBJ1-1; V: TRBV6-1; DNA: TGTGCCAGCAGTGAATTCGGTGAAGCTTTCTTT; CDR3: CASSEFGEAFF
size: NA; D: NA; J: TRBJ1-2; V: TRBV27; DNA: TGTGCCAGCAGTTCGGACGGCCGCTATGGCTACACCTTC; CDR3: CASSSDGRYGYTF
size: NA; D: NA; J: TRBJ1-1; V: TRBV12-3/TRBV12-4; DNA: TGTGCCAGCAGTCGGCAGTCGAACACTGAAGCTTTCTTT; CDR3: CASSRQSNTEAFF
size: NA; D: TRBD1; J: TRBJ2-7; V: TRBV5-1; DNA: TGCGCCAGCAGTTACAGGGGAGACGAGCAGTACTTC; CDR3: CASSYRGDEQYF
size: NA; D: NA; J: TRBJ1-6; V: TRBV28; DNA: TGTGCCACCTTACCCAACAACATGCCCCTCCACTTT; CDR3: CATLPNNMPLHF
size: NA; D: NA; J: TRBJ1-1; V: TRBV19; DNA: TGTGCCAGTAGTATTGGGACACTGAACACTGAAGCTTTCTTT; CDR3: CASSIGTLNTEAFF
size: NA; D: NA; J: TRBJ1-5; V: TRBV27; DNA: TGTGCCAGCAGTTTATCGATCCGGCCCCAGCATTTT; CDR3: CASSLSIRPQHF
size: NA; D: TRBD1; J: TRBJ2-5; V: TRBV28; DNA: TGTGCCAGCAGTTTATCCCAGCCAGGGGGCTGGAAAGAGACCCAGTACTTC; CDR3: CASSLSQPGGWKETQYF
size: large; D: TRBD1; J: TRBJ1-2; V: TRBV10-3; DNA: TGTGCCATCAGTGGGAGGACAGGAGTCGACTATGGCTACACCTTC; CDR3: CAISGRTGVDYGYTF
size: NA; D: NA; J: TRBJ1-2; V: TRBV3-1/TRBV3-2; DNA: TGTGCCAGCAGCCAAGAAAGACGGACAGCTAACTATGGCTACACCTTC; CDR3: CASSQERRTANYGYTF
size: NA; D: NA; J: TRBJ2-7; V: TRBV19; DNA: TGTGCCAGTAGTACAGCCGGGGTTCTCCAAGTTTACGAGCAGTACTTC; CDR3: CASSTAGVLQVYEQYF
size: NA; D: TRBD2; J: TRBJ2-1; V: TRBV18; DNA: TGTGCCAGCTCCCCATCCGGCGGGAGTTCCTACAATGAGCAGTTCTTC; CDR3: CASSPSGGSSYNEQFF
size: NA; D: NA; J: TRBJ2-2; V: TRBV2; DNA: TGTGCCAGCGACTTCCAAGGGCCCATTGCCGGGGAGCTGTTTTTT; CDR3: CASDFQGPIAGELFF
size: NA; D: NA; J: TRBJ1-1; V: TRBV3-1/TRBV3-2; DNA: TGTGCCACCGAGGGGACGGGAGAAGCTTTCTTT; CDR3: CATEGTGEAFF
size: NA; D: TRBD2; J: TRBJ2-7; V: TRBV30; DNA: TGTGCCTACAGCGGGGGGGCTAGAAAGTACTTC; CDR3: CAYSGGARKYF
size: NA; D: NA; J: TRBJ2-1; V: TRBV24-1; DNA: TGTGCCACCAGTGAGGGCAGGGGCAATGAGCAGTTCTTC; CDR3: CATSEGRGNEQFF
size: few; D: TRBD2; J: TRBJ2-3; V: TRBV7-9; DNA: TGTGCCAGCAGCTTGAGGCAAGCGGGAGGGGGCACAGATACGCAGTATTTT; CDR3: CASSLRQAGGGTDTQYF
size: once; D: NA; J: TRBJ2-5; V: TRBV24-1; DNA: TGTGCCACCAGTGAGCTGGGGGCAGGCCAAGAGACCCAGTACTTC; CDR3: CATSELGAGQETQYF
size: NA; D: TRBD2; J: TRBJ2-5; V: TRBV6-5; DNA: TGTGCCAGCAGTCCTAGACTAGCGGTCGAGACCCAGTACTTC; CDR3: CASSPRLAVETQYF